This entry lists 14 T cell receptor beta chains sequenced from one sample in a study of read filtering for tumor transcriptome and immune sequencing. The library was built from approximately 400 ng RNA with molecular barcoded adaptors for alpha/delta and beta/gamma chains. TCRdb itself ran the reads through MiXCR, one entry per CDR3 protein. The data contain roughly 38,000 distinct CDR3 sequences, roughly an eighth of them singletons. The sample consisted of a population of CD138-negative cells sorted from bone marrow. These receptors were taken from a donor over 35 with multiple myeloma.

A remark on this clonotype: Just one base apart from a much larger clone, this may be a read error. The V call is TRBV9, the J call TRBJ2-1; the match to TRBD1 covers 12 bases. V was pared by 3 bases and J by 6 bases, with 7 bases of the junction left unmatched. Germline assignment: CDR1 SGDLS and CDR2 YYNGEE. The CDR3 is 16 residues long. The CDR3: CASSERGQGACNEQFF. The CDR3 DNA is TGTGCCAGCAGCGAGAGGGGACAGGGGGCATGCAATGAGCAGTTCTTC.

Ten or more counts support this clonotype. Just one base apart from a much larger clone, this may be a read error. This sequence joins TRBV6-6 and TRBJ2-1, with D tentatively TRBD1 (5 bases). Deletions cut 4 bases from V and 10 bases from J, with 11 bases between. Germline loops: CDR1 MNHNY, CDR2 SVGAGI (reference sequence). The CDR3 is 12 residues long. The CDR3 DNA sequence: TGTGCCAGCAGTTGGCAGGGCAAGGAGCAGTTCTTC. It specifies CASSWQGKEQFF.

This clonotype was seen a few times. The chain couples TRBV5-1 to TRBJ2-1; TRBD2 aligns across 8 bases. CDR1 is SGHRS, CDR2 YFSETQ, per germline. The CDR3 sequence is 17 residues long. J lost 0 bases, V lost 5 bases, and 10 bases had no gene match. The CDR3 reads CASRAQRGTSSYNEQFF. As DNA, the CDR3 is TGCGCCAGCAGGGCCCAGCGGGGGACCTCCTCCTACAATGAGCAGTTCTTC.

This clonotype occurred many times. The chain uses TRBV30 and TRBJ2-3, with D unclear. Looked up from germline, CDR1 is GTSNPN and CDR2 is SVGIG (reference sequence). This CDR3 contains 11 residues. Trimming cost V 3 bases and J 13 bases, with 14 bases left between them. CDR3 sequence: CAWRGGPAKYF. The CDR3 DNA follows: TGTGCCTGGAGAGGTGGGCCTGCGAAGTATTTT.

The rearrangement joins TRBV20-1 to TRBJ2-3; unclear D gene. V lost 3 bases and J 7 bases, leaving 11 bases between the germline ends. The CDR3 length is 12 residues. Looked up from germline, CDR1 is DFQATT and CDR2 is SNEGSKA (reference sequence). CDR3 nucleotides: TGCAGTGCTAGGGACCCCATGAATACGCAGTATTTT. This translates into CSARDPMNTQYF.

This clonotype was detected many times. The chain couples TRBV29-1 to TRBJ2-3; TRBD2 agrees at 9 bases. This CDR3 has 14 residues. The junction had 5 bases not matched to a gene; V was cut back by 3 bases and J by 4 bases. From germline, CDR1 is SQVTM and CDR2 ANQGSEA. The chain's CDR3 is CSVELAGGPDTQYF. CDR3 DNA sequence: TGCAGCGTTGAGCTGGCGGGGGGGCCAGATACGCAGTATTTT.

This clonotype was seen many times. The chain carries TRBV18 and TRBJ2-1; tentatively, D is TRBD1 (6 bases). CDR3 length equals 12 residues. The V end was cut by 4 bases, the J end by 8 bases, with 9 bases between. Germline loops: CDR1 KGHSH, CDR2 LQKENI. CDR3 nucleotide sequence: TGTGCCAGCTCACAACAGGGTGATGAGCAGTTCTTC. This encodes CASSQQGDEQFF.

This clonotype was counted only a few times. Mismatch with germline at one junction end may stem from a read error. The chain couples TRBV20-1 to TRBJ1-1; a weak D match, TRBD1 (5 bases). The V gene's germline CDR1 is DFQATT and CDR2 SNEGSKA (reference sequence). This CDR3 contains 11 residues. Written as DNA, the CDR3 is TGCAGTGCTAGCAGACAGCCCCAGCACCACTTT. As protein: CSASRQPQHHF.

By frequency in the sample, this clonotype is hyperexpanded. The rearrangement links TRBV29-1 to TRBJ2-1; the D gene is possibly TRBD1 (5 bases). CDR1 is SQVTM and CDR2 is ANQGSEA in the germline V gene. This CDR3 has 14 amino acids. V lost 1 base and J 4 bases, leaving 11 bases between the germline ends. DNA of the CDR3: TGCAGCGTTGAAGGTGGGGCGAAATACAATGAGCAGTTCTTC. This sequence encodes CSVEGGAKYNEQFF.

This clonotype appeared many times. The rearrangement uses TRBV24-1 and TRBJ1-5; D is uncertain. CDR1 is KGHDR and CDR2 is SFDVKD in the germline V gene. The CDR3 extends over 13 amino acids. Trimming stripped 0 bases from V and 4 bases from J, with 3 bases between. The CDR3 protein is CATSDLENQPQHF. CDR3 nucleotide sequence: TGTGCCACCAGTGATTTGGAGAATCAGCCCCAGCATTTT.

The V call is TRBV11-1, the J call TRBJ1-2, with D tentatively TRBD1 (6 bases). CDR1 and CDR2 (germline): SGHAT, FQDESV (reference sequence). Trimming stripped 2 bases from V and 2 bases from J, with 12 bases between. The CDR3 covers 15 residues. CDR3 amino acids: CASSLLGDTNYGYTF. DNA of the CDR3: TGTGCCAGCAGCTTATTGGGGGACACGAACTATGGCTACACCTTC.

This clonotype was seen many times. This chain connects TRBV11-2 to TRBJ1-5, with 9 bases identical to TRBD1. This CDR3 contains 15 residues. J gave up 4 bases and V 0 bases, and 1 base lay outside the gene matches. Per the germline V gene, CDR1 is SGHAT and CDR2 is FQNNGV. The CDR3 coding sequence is TGTGCCAGCAGCTTAGATGGGACAGGGAATCAGCCCCAGCATTTT. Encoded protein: CASSLDGTGNQPQHF.

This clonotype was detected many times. In DNA, the CDR3 is TGTGCCAGCAGCCCGCGATCCCCGGACAGCCGAAATCAGCCCCAGCATTTT. Its translation is CASSPRSPDSRNQPQHF. The V gene is TRBV7-8, the J gene TRBJ1-5; the D gene is possibly TRBD1 (6 bases). Germline assignment: CDR1 SGHVS and CDR2 FQNEAQ. The V end was cut by 5 bases, the J end by 4 bases, with 21 bases between. The CDR3 consists of 17 residues.

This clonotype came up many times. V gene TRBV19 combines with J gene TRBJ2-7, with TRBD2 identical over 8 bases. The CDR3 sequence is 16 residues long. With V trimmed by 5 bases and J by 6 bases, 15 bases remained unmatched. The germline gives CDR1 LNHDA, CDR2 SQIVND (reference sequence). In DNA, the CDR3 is TGTGCCAGTAGTCCCAGAGCGATGGGACTAGTAAGCGAGCAGTACTTC. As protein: CASSPRAMGLVSEQYF.